This is a list of T cell receptor beta chains from one sample in a study of blood T cells in healthy people across ages. TCRdb analysed the 5' RACE reads with MiXCR anew, one entry per CDR3 protein. The profile shows some 370,000 distinct CDR3 sequences, approximately 47% of them singletons. Sequenced material: blood. Receptors originate from a man in his sixties in good health. Both conserved end residues are part of each CDR3.

>TRBJ2-7|TRBV18
CASSLTGSEQYF
>TRBJ1-2|TRBV5-1
CASSLDAGGEYGHTF
>TRBJ1-2|TRBV7-9
CASSSNSYGYTF
>NA|TRBV6-5
CASTSGVYEQYF
>TRBJ2-7|TRBV7-6
CASSLDSRLSEQYF
>NA|TRBV18
CASSPWKGYEQYF
>TRBJ2-4|TRBV20-1
CSAPTPDRDDIQYF
>TRBJ2-5|TRBV5-6
CASSSNRAETQYF
>TRBJ2-1|TRBV20-1
CSATAGANEQFF
>TRBJ2-1|TRBV12-3/TRBV12-4
CASRPDTQFF
>TRBJ2-5|TRBV10-2
CASSIRGRRETQYF
>TRBJ1-5|TRBV20-1
CSARGQGGGNQPQHF
>NA|TRBV11-2
CASSLVAPPYEQYF
>TRBJ2-7|TRBV3-1
CASSRSDREARGEQYF
>TRBJ2-4|TRBV6-2/TRBV6-3
CASSNAGGLNIQYF
>TRBJ2-7|TRBV20-1
CSARDFRTGSYEQYF
>TRBJ2-3|TRBV7-2
CASSLYGGRMDTQYF
>TRBJ1-2|TRBV29-1
CSVQVTDLNTF
>TRBJ2-7|TRBV28
CASSSSLSGSGRLAYEQYF
>TRBJ1-5|TRBV10-3
CATGKTGRNQPQHF
>TRBJ2-7|TRBV15
CATSRRQGTLYEQYF
>TRBJ1-1|TRBV29-1
CSVGQLEAFF
>TRBJ2-1|TRBV7-2
CASSLTTTGNEQFF
>TRBJ2-5|TRBV27
CASRTLAGQETQYF
>TRBJ2-7|TRBV29-1
CSVRDRAREQYF
>TRBJ2-1|TRBV29-1
CSVEGRYNEQFF
>TRBJ2-3|TRBV5-1
CASSMTGASTDTQYF
>TRBJ2-1|TRBV9
CASSGDRDNEQFF
>TRBJ2-7|TRBV29-1
CSVEGTSASYEQYF
>TRBJ1-2|TRBV20-1
CSATTGYGYTF
>TRBJ2-1|TRBV29-1
CSGGGRDREQFF
>TRBJ2-7|TRBV5-1
CASSLAASGSHEQYF
>TRBJ2-1|TRBV7-8
CASSLSAGGLDEQFF
>TRBJ2-7|TRBV7-2
CASSQGHPQYF
>TRBJ2-5|TRBV12-5
CASANARQEGAETQYF
>TRBJ2-1|TRBV6-4
CASRANSYNEQFF
>TRBJ2-1|TRBV14
CASSQGGANEQFF
>TRBJ1-5|TRBV20-1
CSATTIDGNQPQHF
>TRBJ1-6|TRBV15
CATSRVGQGNSPLHF
>TRBJ2-7|TRBV6-6
CASGPDWSSYEQYF
>TRBJ2-1|TRBV20-1
CSARDQTHEQFF
>TRBJ2-7|TRBV7-9
CASSHPTRAGPTYEQYF
>TRBJ2-7|TRBV15
CATSRLDSASYEQYF
>TRBJ2-7|TRBV7-9
CASSWGTAPYEQYF
>TRBJ2-7|TRBV6-2/TRBV6-3
CASSYWDNKGEQYF
>TRBJ2-5|TRBV10-3
CAISSEGTVQETQYF
>TRBJ2-3|TRBV15
CATSRGPLGTQYF
>TRBJ2-4|TRBV11-2
CASSASGTSNLRYF
>TRBJ2-4|TRBV6-2/TRBV6-3
CASIEQGASSGEQYF
>TRBJ2-7|TRBV25-1
CASRSPGHYFYEQYF
>TRBJ2-7|TRBV7-9
CASSLVQTSYEQYF
>TRBJ1-1|TRBV5-1
CASSLRTGPNTEAFF
>TRBJ2-5|TRBV25-1
CASRGTGGVQETQYF
>TRBJ2-7|TRBV9
CASSVRAGGNYEQYF
>TRBJ1-2|TRBV5-1
CASSEGSGTGYGYTF